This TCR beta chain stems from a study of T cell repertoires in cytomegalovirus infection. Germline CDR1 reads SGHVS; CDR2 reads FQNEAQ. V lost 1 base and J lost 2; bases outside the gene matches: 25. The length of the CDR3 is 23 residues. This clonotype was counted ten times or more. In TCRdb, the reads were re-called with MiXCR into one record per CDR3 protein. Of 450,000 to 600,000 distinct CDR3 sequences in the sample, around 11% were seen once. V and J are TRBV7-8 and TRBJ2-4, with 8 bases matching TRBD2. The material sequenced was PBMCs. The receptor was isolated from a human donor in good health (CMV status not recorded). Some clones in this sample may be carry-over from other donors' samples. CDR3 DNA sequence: TGTGCCAGCAGCTTAGGTCAAATCGGGGGGGCTAGGTCAAGTCCCTACCCCAAAAACATTCAGTACTTC. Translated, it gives CASSLGQIGGARSSPYPKNIQYF.